Listed below are T cell receptor beta chains from one sample, sequenced in a study of blood T cell repertoires in COVID-19. The data were produced by immunoSEQ multiplex PCR, yet TCRdb's version contains in-frame clones alone and is incomplete. The sample has about 320,000 clones; 85% are singletons. Material for sequencing was PBMCs or T cells enriched from blood (not recorded which). The source of these receptors is a young woman who had been exposed to COVID-19. Both conserved end residues are part of each CDR3. A D gene is named only where the DNA matches it firmly. Size values are once, few and many counts, or a class for expanded clones, and some rows have none.

clone size,CDR3 length,D gene,J gene,V gene,CDR3 DNA,CDR3 protein
few,16,TRBD2,TRBJ2-7,TRBV10-3,TGTGCCATCAGTGAGTCTCTAGCGGGAGGAACCTACGAGCAGTACTTC,CAISESLAGGTYEQYF
NA,14,NA,TRBJ2-2,TRBV27,TGTGCCAGCAGTTTGAAGCAGAACACCGGGGAGCTGTTTTTT,CASSLKQNTGELFF
NA,12,NA,TRBJ2-7,TRBV6-5,TGTGCCAGCAGTCGAAGCCCCTACGAGCAGTACTTC,CASSRSPYEQYF
few,14,NA,TRBJ1-2,TRBV27,TGTGCCAGCAGCCTCGGAGGATCTGACTATGGCTACACCTTC,CASSLGGSDYGYTF
NA,15,NA,TRBJ2-1,TRBV3-1/TRBV3-2,TGTGCCAGCAGCCAAGACGGGAGCTCATACAATGAGCAGTTCTTC,CASSQDGSSYNEQFF
NA,19,NA,TRBJ1-2,TRBV5-1,TGCGCCAGCAGCTTGGGGTGGCGAAGTCAAGGGGAAATGAACTATGGCTACACCTTC,CASSLGWRSQGEMNYGYTF
NA,15,NA,TRBJ2-6,TRBV4-3,TGCGCCAGCAGCCAAGATCCGAGACTCGGGGACGTCCTGACTTTC,CASSQDPRLGDVLTF
many,13,NA,TRBJ1-2,TRBV12-3/TRBV12-4,TGTGCCAGCAGTTTCAACGGGGGTTATGGCTACACCTTC,CASSFNGGYGYTF
NA,15,TRBD2,TRBJ2-3,TRBV2,TGTGCCAGCACCCGATCGGGACTAGGTGCAGATACGCAGTATTTT,CASTRSGLGADTQYF
NA,16,TRBD2,TRBJ2-5,TRBV3-1/TRBV3-2,TGTGTGAGCAGCCAAGACCGTAGCGGGACGGGAGAGACCCAGTACTTC,CVSSQDRSGTGETQYF
NA,14,NA,TRBJ1-2,TRBV15,TGTGCCACCAGCAGAGTTTCAGAGGACTATGGCTACACCTTC,CATSRVSEDYGYTF
NA,13,NA,TRBJ1-5,TRBV10-1,TGCGCCAGCAGTCTGGCGGTAGTTCAGCCCCAGCATTTT,CASSLAVVQPQHF
once,13,NA,TRBJ2-7,TRBV2,TGTGCCAGCAGTGAACGACTCGGGGACGAGCAGTACTTC,CASSERLGDEQYF
NA,14,TRBD1,TRBJ1-2,TRBV28,TGTGCCAGCAGTCCCGGGACAGGGATATATGGCTACACCTTC,CASSPGTGIYGYTF
once,15,NA,TRBJ2-1,TRBV5-1,TGCGCCAGCATTCCGGATAGCGGCTCCTACAATGAGCAGTTCTTC,CASIPDSGSYNEQFF
NA,13,NA,TRBJ2-3,TRBV5-1,TGCGCCAGCAGCCCGGGTGGCACAGATACGCAGTATTTT,CASSPGGTDTQYF
few,14,TRBD1,TRBJ1-2,TRBV10-3,TGTGCCACTCAAACAGGGGACTTTGACTATGGCTACACCTTC,CATQTGDFDYGYTF
once,12,TRBD1,TRBJ1-2,TRBV30,TGTGCCTGGAGGACAGGGGTATATGGCTACACCTTC,CAWRTGVYGYTF
NA,12,TRBD1,TRBJ1-5,TRBV6-2/TRBV6-3,TGTGCCAGCAGCGACAGGGATCAGCCCCAGCATTTT,CASSDRDQPQHF
NA,14,TRBD1,TRBJ1-2,TRBV6-5,TGTGCCAGCAGGAAGAGGGGACAGGGCTATGGCTACACCTTC,CASRKRGQGYGYTF
NA,12,NA,TRBJ2-2,TRBV12-3/TRBV12-4,TGTGCCAGCAGGACGGAGGTCGGGGAGCTGTTTTTT,CASRTEVGELFF
NA,16,NA,TRBJ1-6,TRBV28,TGTGCCAGCAGCTCACCGGAGAGCTCCTATAATTCACCCCTCCACTTT,CASSSPESSYNSPLHF
NA,17,TRBD1,TRBJ2-6,TRBV5-4,TGTGCCAGCAGCAGGACAGGGTCCTTTGCTGGGGCCAACGTCCTGACTTTC,CASSRTGSFAGANVLTF
NA,13,TRBD1,TRBJ1-6,TRBV20-1,TGCAGTGCTAGTGGGACAGTAAATTCACCCCTCCACTTT,CSASGTVNSPLHF
NA,15,NA,TRBJ1-1,TRBV12-5,TGTGCTAGTGGTTCCCGTGAGGACAGATTAACTGAAGCTTTCTTT,CASGSREDRLTEAFF
NA,14,TRBD1,TRBJ1-1,TRBV7-2,TGTGCCAGCAGCCCGGGACAGATAAACACTGAAGCTTTCTTT,CASSPGQINTEAFF
NA,16,NA,TRBJ2-4,TRBV4-3,TGCGCCAGCAGCCAAAATTCGATTCCGGGACTGGACATTCAGTACTTC,CASSQNSIPGLDIQYF
NA,18,TRBD1,TRBJ1-6,TRBV27,TGTGCCAGCAGTTTAGTAACAGGGGGCAGTCTGTGGAATTCACCCCTCCACTTT,CASSLVTGGSLWNSPLHF
NA,16,TRBD1,TRBJ2-7,TRBV13,TGTGCCAGCAGCCCCCCGACAGGGGAGGACGCCTACGAGCAGTACTTC,CASSPPTGEDAYEQYF
NA,16,NA,TRBJ2-5,TRBV19,TGTGCCAGTAGCCAAGGGGGGGGGACTTTCCAAGAGACCCAGTACTTC,CASSQGGGTFQETQYF
NA,16,NA,TRBJ2-1,TRBV6-2/TRBV6-3,TGTGCCAGCAGTACACCACAGGAGAGCTCCTACAATGAGCAGTTCTTC,CASSTPQESSYNEQFF
NA,17,TRBD1,TRBJ2-3,TRBV28,TGTGCCAGCAGTTTCGGATCACAGGGGTATAGCACAGATACGCAGTATTTT,CASSFGSQGYSTDTQYF
NA,14,TRBD1,TRBJ1-4,TRBV28,TGTGCCAGCAGCCAGGGGGGCTTTAATGAAAAACTGTTTTTT,CASSQGGFNEKLFF
NA,14,NA,TRBJ2-7,TRBV15,TGTGCCACCAGCAAGAGAGGATTAGCCTACGAGCAGTACTTC,CATSKRGLAYEQYF
NA,17,NA,TRBJ2-1,TRBV12-5,TGTGCTAGTGGTTTGCCCACAGGGTACGGAGGCTACAATGAGCAGTTCTTC,CASGLPTGYGGYNEQFF
once,14,TRBD1,TRBJ1-1,TRBV6-4,TGTGCCAGCAGTCGGACAGGGTGGGTCACTGAAGCTTTCTTT,CASSRTGWVTEAFF
once,14,NA,TRBJ2-3,TRBV19,TGTGCCAGTAGTATAAAAGCCGGCACAGATACGCAGTATTTT,CASSIKAGTDTQYF
NA,12,NA,TRBJ1-1,TRBV7-2,TGTGCCAGCAGCTTAATGCGGCATGAAGCTTTCTTT,CASSLMRHEAFF
NA,15,TRBD1,TRBJ1-6,TRBV2,TGTGCCAGCAGTGAGCTAGGACAGGGGGGATCACCCCTCCACTTT,CASSELGQGGSPLHF
NA,16,NA,TRBJ1-5,TRBV19,TGTGCCAGTAGTATAGTCCGGGGGGCGAGCAATCAGCCCCAGCATTTT,CASSIVRGASNQPQHF
NA,11,NA,TRBJ1-2,TRBV30,TGTGCCTGGCAGGTCTTCTATGGCTACACCTTC,CAWQVFYGYTF